The clone carrying this TCR beta chain was recorded a few times. Amplification of TCR beta used genomic DNA extracted from peripheral blood. A mixed TRB-A/B primer pool amplified rearranged TRB by multiplex touch-down PCR. MiXCR was run by TCRdb on the multiplex PCR reads, yielding one entry per CDR3 protein. The top ten clones hold under 2.5% of a sample with approximately 11,000 distinct CDR3 sequences, 25% to 35% of them seen once. V was cut by 3 bases and J by 3 bases, with 6 bases left in between. This CDR3 has 13 residues. Germline lookup yields CDR1 KGHSH and CDR2 LQKENI. The source of the sample is a study of T cell repertoires in aging, cancer and after chemotherapy. At the level of the study: Millions of TCR reads were in the whole dataset.

The rearrangement uses TRBV18 and TRBJ1-5; D is unresolved. This TCR was recovered from a human donor in good health. The specimen was blood. The CDR3 DNA reads TGTGCCAGCTCACCTAAGGACAATCAGCCCCAGCATTTT. This encodes CASSPKDNQPQHF. The variable domain in full, with the rest retrieved from reference TRBV18 and TRBJ1-5, is NAGVMQNPRHLVRRRGQEARLRCSPMKGHSHVYWYRQLPEEGLKFMVYLQKENIIDESGMPKERFSAEFPKEGPSILRIQQVVRGDSAAYFCASSPKDNQPQHFGDGTRLSIL.